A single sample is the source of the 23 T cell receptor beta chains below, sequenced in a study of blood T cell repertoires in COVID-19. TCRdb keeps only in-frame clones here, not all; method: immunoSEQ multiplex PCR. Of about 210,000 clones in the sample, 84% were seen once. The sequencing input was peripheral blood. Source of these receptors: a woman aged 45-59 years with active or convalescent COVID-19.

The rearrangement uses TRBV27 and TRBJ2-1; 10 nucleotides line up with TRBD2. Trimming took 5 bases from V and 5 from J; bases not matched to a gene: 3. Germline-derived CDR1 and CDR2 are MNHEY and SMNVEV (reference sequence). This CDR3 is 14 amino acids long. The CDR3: CASSGTSAHNEQFF. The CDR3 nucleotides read TGTGCCAGCAGTGGGACTAGCGCACACAATGAGCAGTTCTTC.

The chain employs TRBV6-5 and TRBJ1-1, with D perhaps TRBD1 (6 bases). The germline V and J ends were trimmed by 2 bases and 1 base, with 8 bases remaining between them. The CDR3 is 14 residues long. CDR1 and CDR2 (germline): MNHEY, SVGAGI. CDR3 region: CASSYPGANTEAFF. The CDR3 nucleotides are TGTGCCAGCAGTTACCCAGGGGCGAACACTGAAGCTTTCTTT.

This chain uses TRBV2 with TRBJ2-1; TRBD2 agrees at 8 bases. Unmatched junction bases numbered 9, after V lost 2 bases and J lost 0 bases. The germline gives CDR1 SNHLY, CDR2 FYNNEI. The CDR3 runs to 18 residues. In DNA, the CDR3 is TGTGCCAGCAGTGAATTTGGGAATAGCGGGGCCTCCTACAATGAGCAGTTCTTC. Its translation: CASSEFGNSGASYNEQFF.

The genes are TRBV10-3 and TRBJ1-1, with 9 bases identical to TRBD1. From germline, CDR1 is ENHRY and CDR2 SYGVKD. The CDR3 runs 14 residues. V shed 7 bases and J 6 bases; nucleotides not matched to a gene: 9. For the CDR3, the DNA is TGTGCCATCAACCCGGGACAGGGAAAAGCTGAAGCTTTCTTT. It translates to CAINPGQGKAEAFF.

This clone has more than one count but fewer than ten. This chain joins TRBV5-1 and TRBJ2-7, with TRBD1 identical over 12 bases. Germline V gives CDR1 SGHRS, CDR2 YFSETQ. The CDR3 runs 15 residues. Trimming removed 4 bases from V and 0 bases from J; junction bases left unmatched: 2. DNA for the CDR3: TGCGCCAGCAGCCCGGGACAGGGGGCCTCCTACGAGCAGTACGTC. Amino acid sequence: CASSPGQGASYEQYV.

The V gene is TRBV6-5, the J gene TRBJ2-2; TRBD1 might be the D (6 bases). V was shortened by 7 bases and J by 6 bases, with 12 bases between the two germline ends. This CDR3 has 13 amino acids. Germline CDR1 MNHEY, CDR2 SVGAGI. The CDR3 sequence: CASKLNRAGELFF. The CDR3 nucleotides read TGTGCCAGCAAACTAAACAGGGCCGGGGAGCTGTTTTTT.

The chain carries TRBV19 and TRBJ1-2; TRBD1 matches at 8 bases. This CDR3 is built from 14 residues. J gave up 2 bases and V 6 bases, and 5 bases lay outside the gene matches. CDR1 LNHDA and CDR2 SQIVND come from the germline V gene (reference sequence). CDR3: CASSVRGRNYGYTF. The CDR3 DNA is TGTGCCAGTAGCGTCAGGGGGCGCAACTATGGCTACACCTTC.

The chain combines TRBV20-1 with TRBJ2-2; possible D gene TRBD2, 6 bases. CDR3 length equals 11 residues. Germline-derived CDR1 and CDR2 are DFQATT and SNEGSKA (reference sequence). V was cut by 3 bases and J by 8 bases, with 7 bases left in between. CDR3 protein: CSASRGGELFF. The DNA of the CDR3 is TGCAGTGCTAGTCGGGGGGGGGAGCTGTTTTTT.

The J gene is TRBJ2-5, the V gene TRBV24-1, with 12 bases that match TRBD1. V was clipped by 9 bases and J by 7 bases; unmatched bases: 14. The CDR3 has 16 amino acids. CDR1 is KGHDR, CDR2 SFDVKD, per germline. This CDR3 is CATAPRDRGLSATQYF. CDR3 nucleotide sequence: TGTGCCACCGCCCCCCGGGACAGGGGGCTTTCTGCGACCCAGTACTTC.

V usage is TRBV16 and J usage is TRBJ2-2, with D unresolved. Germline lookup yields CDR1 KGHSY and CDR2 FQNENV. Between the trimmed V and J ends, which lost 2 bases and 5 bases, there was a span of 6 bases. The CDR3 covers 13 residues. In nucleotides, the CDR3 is TGTGCCAGCAGCCAAATAAAAACCGGGGAGCTGTTTTTT. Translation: CASSQIKTGELFF.

Written as DNA, the CDR3 is TGTGCCAGCAGTTTCTTGGACAGGGGTGCCACCGGGGAGCTGTTTTTT. It specifies CASSFLDRGATGELFF. The V gene is TRBV6-5, the J gene TRBJ2-2, with 9 bases lining up with TRBD1. The CDR3 sequence is 16 residues long. With V trimmed by 4 bases and J by 4 bases, 7 bases remained unmatched. CDR1 and CDR2 from the germline V gene are MNHEY and SVGAGI.

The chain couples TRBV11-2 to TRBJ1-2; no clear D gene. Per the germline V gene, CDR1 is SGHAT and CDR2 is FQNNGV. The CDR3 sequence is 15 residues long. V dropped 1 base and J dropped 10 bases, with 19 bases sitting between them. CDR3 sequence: CASSLGYPRGGSYTF. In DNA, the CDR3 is TGTGCCAGCAGCTTAGGCTACCCCCGCGGCGGCTCCTACACCTTC.

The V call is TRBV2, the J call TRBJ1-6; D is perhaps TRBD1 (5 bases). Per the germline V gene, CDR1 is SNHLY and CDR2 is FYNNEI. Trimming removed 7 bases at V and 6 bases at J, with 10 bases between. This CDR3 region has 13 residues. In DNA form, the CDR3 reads TGTGCCAGCATCAGACAGCTTAATTCACCCCTCCACTTT. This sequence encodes CASIRQLNSPLHF.

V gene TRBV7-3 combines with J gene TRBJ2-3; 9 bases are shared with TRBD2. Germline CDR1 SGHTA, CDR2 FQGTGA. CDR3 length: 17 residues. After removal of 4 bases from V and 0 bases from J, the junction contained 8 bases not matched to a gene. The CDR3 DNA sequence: TGTGCCAGCAGCTACGGCGGGAGGGGATCTAGCACAGATACGCAGTATTTT. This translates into CASSYGGRGSSTDTQYF.

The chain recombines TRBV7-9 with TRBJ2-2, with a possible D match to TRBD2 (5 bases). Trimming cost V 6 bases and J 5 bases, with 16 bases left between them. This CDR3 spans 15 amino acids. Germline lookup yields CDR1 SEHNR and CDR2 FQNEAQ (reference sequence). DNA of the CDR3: TGTGCCAGCAGTTCTTCCACAAGACTAACCGGGGAGCTGTTTTTT. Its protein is CASSSSTRLTGELFF.

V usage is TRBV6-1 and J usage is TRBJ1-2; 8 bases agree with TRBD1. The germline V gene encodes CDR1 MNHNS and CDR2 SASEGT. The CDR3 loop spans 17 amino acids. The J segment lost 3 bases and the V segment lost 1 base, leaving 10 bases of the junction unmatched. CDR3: CASSEGTGIFFDYGYTF. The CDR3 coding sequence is TGTGCCAGCAGTGAAGGGACAGGGATTTTTTTTGACTATGGCTACACCTTC.

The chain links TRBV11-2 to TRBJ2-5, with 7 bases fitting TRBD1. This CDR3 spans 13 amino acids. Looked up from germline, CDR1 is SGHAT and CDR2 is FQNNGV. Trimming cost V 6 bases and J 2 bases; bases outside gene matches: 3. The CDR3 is CASSWGQQETQYF. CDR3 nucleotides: TGTGCCAGCAGTTGGGGACAGCAAGAGACCCAGTACTTC.

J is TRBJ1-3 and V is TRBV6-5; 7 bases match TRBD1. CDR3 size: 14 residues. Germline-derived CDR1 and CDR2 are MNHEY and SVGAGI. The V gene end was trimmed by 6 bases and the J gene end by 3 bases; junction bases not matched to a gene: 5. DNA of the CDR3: TGTGCCAGCAGAACGCGGGACAGTGGAAACACCATATATTTT. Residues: CASRTRDSGNTIYF.

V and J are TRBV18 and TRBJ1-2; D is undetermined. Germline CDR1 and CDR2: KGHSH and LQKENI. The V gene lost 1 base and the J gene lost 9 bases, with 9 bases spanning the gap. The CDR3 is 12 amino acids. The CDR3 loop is CASSPLGGSYTF. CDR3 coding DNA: TGTGCCAGCTCACCACTTGGAGGAAGCTACACCTTC.

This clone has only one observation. In nucleotides, the CDR3 is TGTGCCAGTCAGGCTGGGGGCCAGACCCAGTACTTC. Its protein is CASQAGGQTQYF. The chain has TRBV6-5 and TRBJ2-5, with D possibly matching TRBD1 (6 bases). The CDR3 has 12 amino acids. Trimming took off 9 bases at V and 6 bases at J, with 14 bases between the two ends. In germline, CDR1 is MNHEY, CDR2 SVGAGI.

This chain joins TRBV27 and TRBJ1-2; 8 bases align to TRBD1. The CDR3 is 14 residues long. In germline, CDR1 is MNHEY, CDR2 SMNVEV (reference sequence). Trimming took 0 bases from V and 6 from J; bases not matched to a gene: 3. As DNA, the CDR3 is TGTGCCAGCAGTTTATCGGGCAGGGGGCATGGCTACACCTTC. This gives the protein CASSLSGRGHGYTF.

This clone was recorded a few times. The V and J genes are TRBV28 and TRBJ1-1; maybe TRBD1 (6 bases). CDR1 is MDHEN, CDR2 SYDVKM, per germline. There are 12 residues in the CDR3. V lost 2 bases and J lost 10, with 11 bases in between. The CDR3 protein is CASSLDRRAAFF. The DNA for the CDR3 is TGTGCCAGCAGTTTAGACAGGCGGGCAGCTTTCTTT.

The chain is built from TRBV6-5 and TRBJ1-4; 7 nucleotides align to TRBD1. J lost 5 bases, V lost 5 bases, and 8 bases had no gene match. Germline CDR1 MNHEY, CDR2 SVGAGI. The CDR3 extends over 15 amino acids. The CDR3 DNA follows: TGTGCCAGCAGTCCCAGCCCGGGACAGAATGAAAAACTGTTTTTT. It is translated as CASSPSPGQNEKLFF.